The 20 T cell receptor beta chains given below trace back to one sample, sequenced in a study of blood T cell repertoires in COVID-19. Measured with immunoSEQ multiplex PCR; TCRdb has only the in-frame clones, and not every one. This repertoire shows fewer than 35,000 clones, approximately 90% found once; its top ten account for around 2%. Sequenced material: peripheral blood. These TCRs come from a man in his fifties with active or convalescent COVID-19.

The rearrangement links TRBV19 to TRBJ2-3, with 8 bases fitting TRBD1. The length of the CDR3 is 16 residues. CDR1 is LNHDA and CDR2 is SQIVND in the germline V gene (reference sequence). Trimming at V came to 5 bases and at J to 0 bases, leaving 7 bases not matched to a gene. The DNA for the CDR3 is TGTGCCAGTAGTTCCCGGACAGGGTCGAGCACAGATACGCAGTATTTT. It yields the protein CASSSRTGSSTDTQYF. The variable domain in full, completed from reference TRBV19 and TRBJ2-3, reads DGGITQSPKYLFRKEGQNVTLSCEQNLNHDAMYWYRQDPGQGLRLIYYSQIVNDFQKGDIAEGYSVSREKKESFPLTVTSAQKNPTAFYLCASSSRTGSSTDTQYFGPGTRLTVL.

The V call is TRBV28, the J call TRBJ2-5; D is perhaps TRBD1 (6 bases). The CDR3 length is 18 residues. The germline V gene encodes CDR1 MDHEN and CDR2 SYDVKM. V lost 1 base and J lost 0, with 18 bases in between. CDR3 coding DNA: TGTGCCAGCAGTTTATTAGGGGGTGGGGCCGTGTACCAAGAGACCCAGTACTTC. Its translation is CASSLLGGGAVYQETQYF.

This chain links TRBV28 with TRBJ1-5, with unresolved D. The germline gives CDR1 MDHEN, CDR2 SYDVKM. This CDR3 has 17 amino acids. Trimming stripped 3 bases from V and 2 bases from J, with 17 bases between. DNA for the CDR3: TGTGCCAGCAGTTTTTTTCTTGCGGAATACGGCAATCAGCCCCAGCATTTT. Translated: CASSFFLAEYGNQPQHF. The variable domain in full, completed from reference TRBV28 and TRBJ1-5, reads DVKVTQSSRYLVKRTGEKVFLECVQDMDHENMFWYRQDPGLGLRLIYFSYDVKMKEKGDIPEGYSVSREKKERFSLILESASTNQTSMYLCASSFFLAEYGNQPQHFGDGTRLSIL.

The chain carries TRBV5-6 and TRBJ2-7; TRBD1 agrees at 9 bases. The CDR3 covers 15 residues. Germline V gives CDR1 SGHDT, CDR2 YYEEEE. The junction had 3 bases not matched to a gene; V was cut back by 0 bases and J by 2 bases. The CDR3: CASSLAGTGPYEQYF. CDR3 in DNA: TGTGCCAGCAGCTTGGCCGGGACAGGGCCCTACGAGCAGTACTTC. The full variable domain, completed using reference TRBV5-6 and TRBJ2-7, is DAGVTQSPTHLIKTRGQQVTLRCSPKSGHDTVSWYQQALGQGPQFIFQYYEEEERQRGNFPDRFSGHQFPNYSSELNVNALLLGDSALYLCASSLAGTGPYEQYFGPGTRLTVT.

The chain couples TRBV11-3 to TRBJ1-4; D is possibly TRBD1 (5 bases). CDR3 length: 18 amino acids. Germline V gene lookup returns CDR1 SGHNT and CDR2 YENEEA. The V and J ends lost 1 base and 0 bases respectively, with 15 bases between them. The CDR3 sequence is CASSLGQRQTPTNEKLFF. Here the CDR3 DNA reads TGTGCCAGCAGCTTAGGCCAGCGACAGACTCCAACTAATGAAAAACTGTTTTTT.

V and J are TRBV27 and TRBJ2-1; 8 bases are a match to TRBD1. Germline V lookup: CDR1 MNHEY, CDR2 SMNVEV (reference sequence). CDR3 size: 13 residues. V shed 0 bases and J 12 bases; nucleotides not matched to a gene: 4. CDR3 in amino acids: CASSLSRGQRQFF. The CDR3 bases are TGTGCCAGCAGTTTATCCAGGGGGCAACGGCAGTTCTTC.

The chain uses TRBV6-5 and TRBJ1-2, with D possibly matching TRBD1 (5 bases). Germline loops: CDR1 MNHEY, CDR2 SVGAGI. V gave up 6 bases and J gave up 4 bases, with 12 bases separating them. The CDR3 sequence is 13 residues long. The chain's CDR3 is CASRQRGIYGYTF. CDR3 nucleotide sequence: TGTGCCAGCAGACAAAGGGGCATCTATGGCTACACCTTC.

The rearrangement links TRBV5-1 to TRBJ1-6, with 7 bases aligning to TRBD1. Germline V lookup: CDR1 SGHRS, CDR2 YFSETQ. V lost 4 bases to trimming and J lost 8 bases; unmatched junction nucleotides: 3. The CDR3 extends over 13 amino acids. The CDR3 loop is CASSPGTDSPLHF. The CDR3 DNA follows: TGCGCCAGCAGCCCCGGGACAGATTCACCCCTCCACTTT.

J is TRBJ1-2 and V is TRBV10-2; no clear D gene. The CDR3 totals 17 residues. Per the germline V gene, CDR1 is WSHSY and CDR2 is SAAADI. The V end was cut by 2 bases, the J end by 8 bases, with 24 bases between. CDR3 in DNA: TGCGCCAGCAGTGAGACCTTCGGTCGGGCCGAGGGTGGAGGCTACACCTTC. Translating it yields CASSETFGRAEGGGYTF.

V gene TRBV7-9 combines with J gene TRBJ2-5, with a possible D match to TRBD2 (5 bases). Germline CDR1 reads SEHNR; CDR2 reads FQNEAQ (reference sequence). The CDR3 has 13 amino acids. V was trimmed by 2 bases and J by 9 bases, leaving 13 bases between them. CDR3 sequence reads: CASSLPLSEAQYF. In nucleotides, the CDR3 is TGTGCCAGCAGCTTACCTCTATCGGAGGCCCAGTACTTC. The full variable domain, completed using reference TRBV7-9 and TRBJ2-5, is DTGVSQNPRHKITKRGQNVTFRCDPISEHNRLYWYRQTLGQGPEFLTYFQNEAQLEKSRLLSDRFSAERPKGSFSTLEIQRTEQGDSAMYLCASSLPLSEAQYFGPGTRLLVL.

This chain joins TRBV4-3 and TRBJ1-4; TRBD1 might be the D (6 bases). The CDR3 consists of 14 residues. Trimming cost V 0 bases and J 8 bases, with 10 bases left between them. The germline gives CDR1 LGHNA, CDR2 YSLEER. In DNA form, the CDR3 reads TGCGCCAGCAGCCAAGATATAGGGGGAGAAAAACTGTTTTTT. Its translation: CASSQDIGGEKLFF.

CDR3 nucleotide sequence: TGCAGCGTTGAGGGGCAGACGAACACCGGGGAGCTGTTTTTT. This translates into CSVEGQTNTGELFF. The chain couples TRBV29-1 to TRBJ2-2; possible D gene TRBD1, 5 bases. The V end was cut by 3 bases, the J end by 0 bases, with 8 bases between. There are 14 residues in the CDR3. Germline CDR1 is SQVTM and CDR2 is ANQGSEA.

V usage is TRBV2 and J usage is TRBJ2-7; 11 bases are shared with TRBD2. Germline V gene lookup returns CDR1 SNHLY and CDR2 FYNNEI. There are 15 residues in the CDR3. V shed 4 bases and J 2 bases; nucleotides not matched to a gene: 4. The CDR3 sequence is CASSVGLADTYEQYF. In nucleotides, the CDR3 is TGTGCCAGCAGTGTGGGACTAGCGGACACCTACGAGCAGTACTTC. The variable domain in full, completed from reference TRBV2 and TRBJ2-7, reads EPEVTQTPSHQVTQMGQEVILRCVPISNHLYFYWYRQILGQKVEFLVSFYNNEISEKSEIFDDQFSVERPDGSNFTLKIRSTKLEDSAMYFCASSVGLADTYEQYFGPGTRLTVT.

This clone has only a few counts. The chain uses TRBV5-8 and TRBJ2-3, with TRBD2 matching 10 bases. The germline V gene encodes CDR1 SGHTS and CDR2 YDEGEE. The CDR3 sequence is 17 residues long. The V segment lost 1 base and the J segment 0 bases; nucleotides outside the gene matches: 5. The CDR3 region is CASSLPSGSGSTDTQYF. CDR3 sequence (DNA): TGTGCCAGCAGCTTGCCTAGCGGGAGCGGAAGCACAGATACGCAGTATTTT.

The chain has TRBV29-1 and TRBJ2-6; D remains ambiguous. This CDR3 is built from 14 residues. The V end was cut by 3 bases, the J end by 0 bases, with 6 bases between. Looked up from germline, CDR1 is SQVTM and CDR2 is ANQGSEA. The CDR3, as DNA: TGCAGCGTTGACGTCAGCTCTGGGGCCAACGTCCTGACTTTC. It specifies CSVDVSSGANVLTF.

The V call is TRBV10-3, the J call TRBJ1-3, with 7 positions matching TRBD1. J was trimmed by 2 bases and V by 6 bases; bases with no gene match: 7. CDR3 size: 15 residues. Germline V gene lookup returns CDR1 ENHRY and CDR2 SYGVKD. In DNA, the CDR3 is TGTGCCATCAGAGGGACAGAGCTAACTGGAAACACCATATATTTT. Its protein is CAIRGTELTGNTIYF.

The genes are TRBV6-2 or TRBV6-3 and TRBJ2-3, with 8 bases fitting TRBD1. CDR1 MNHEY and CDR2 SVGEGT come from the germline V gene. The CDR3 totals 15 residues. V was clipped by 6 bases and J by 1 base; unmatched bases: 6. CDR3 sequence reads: CASSGQGLGTDTQYF. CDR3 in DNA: TGTGCCAGCAGCGGACAGGGTTTGGGCACAGATACGCAGTATTTT.

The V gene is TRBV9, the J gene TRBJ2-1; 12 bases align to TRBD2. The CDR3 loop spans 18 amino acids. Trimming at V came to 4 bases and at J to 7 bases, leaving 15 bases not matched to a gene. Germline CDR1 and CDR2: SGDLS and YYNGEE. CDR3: CASSPILLTSGRRNEQFF. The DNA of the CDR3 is TGTGCCAGCAGCCCAATCCTCCTGACTAGCGGGAGAAGGAATGAGCAGTTCTTC.

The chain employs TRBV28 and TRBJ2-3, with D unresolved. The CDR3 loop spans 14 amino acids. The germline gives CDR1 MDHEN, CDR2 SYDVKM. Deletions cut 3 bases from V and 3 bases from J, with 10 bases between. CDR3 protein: CASSLNSRTDTQYF. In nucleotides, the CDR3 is TGTGCCAGCAGTTTGAACAGTCGAACAGATACGCAGTATTTT.

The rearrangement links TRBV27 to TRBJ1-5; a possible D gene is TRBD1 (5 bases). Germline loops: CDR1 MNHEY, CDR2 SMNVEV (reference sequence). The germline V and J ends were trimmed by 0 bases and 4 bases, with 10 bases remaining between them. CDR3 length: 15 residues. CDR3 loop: CASSLSGALNQPQHF. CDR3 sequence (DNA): TGTGCCAGCAGTTTATCAGGGGCCCTAAATCAGCCCCAGCATTTT.